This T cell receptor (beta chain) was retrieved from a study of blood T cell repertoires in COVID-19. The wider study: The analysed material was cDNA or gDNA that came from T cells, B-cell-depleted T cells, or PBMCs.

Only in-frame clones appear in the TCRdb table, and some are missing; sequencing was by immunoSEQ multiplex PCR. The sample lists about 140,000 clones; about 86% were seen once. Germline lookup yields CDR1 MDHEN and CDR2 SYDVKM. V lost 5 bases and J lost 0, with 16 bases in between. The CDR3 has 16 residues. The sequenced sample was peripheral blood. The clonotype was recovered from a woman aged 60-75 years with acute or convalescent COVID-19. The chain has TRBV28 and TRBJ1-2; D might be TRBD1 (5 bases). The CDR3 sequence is CASSPSGRGPNYGYTF. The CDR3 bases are TGTGCCAGCAGTCCGTCGGGTAGGGGTCCTAACTATGGCTACACCTTC.